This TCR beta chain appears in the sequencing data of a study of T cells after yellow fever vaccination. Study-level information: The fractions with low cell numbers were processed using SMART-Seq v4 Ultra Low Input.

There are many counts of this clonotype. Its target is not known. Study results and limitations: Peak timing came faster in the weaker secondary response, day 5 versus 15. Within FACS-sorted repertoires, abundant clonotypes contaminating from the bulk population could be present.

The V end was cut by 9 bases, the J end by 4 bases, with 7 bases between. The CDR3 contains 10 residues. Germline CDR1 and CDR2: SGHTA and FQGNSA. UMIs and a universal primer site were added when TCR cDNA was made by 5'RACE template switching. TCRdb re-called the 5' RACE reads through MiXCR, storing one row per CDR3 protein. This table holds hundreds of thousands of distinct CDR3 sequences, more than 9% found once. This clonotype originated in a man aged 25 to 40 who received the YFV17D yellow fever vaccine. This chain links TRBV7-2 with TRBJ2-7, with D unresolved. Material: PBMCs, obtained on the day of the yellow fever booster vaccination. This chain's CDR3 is CARRWYEQYF. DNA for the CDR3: TGTGCCAGGAGGTGGTACGAGCAGTACTTC.